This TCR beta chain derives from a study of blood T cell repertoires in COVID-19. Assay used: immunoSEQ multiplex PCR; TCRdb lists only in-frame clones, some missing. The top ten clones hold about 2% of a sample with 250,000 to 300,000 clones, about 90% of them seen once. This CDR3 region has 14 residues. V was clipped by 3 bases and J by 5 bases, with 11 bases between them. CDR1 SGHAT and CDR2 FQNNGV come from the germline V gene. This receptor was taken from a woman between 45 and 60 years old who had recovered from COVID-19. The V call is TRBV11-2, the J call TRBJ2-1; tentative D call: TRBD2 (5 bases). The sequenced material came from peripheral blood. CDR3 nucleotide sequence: TGTGCCAGCAGCTTGGCGGGTTCCCACAATGAGCAGTTCTTC. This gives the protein CASSLAGSHNEQFF.